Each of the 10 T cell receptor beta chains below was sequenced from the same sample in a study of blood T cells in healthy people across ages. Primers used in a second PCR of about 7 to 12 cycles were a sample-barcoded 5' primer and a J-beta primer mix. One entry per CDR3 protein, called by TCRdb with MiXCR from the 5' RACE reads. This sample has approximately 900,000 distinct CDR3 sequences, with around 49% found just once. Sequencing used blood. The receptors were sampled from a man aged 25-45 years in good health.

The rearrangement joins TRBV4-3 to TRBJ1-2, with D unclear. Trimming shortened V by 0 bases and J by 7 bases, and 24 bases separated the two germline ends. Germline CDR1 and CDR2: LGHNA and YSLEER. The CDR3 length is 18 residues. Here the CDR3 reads CASSQDHGRTLILGGYTF. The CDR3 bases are TGCGCCAGCAGCCAAGACCATGGACGGACTTTGATCCTGGGTGGCTACACCTTC.

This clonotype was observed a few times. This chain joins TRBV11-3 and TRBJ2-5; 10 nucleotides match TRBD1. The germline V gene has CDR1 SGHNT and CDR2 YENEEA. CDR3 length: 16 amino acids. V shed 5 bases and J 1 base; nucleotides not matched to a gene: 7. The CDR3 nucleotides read TGTGCCAGCAGCCCGAGACAGGGGGCTTTCCAAGAGACCCAGTACTTC. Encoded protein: CASSPRQGAFQETQYF. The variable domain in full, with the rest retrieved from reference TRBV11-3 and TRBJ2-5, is EAGVVQSPRYKIIEKKQPVAFWCNPISGHNTLYWYLQNLGQGPELLIRYENEEAVDDSQLPKDRFSAERLKGVDSTLKIQPAELGDSAVYLCASSPRQGAFQETQYFGPGTRLLVL.

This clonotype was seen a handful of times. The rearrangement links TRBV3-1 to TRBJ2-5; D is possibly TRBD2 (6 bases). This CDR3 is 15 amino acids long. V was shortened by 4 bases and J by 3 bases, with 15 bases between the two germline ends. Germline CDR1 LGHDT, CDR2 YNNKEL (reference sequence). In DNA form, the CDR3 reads TGTGCCAGCAGCCCACTGGGGACTCGCAAAGAGACCCAGTACTTC. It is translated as CASSPLGTRKETQYF.

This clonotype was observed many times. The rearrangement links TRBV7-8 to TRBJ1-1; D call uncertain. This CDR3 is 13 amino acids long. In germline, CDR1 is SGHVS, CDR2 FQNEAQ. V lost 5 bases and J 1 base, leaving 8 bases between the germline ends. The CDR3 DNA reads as TGTGCCAGCAGCCGCGGAACGAACACTGAAGCTTTCTTT. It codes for CASSRGTNTEAFF.

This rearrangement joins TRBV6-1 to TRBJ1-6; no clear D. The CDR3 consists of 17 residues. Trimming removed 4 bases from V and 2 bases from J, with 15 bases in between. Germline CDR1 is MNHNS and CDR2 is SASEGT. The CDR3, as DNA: TGTGCCAGCAGTGGGGCCGGGTCATTCACCTATAATTCACCCCTCCACTTT. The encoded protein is CASSGAGSFTYNSPLHF.

CDR3 loop: CASSAGWEQYF. Written as DNA, the CDR3 is TGCGCCAGCAGCGCAGGGTGGGAGCAGTACTTC. The chain carries TRBV5-1 and TRBJ2-7, with D perhaps matching TRBD1 (5 bases). Trimming removed 4 bases from V and 7 bases from J, with 9 bases in between. Germline V lookup: CDR1 SGHRS, CDR2 YFSETQ. CDR3 length: 11 amino acids.

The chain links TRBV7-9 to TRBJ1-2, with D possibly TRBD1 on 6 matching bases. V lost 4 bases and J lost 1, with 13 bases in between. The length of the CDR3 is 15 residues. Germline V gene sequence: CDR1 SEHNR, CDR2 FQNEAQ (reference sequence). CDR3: CASSSQGDLNYGYTF. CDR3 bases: TGTGCCAGCAGCTCACAGGGAGACCTTAACTATGGCTACACCTTC. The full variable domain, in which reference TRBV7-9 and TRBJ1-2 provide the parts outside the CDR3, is DTGVSQNPRHKITKRGQNVTFRCDPISEHNRLYWYRQTLGQGPEFLTYFQNEAQLEKSRLLSDRFSAERPKGSFSTLEIQRTEQGDSAMYLCASSSQGDLNYGYTFGSGTRLTVV.

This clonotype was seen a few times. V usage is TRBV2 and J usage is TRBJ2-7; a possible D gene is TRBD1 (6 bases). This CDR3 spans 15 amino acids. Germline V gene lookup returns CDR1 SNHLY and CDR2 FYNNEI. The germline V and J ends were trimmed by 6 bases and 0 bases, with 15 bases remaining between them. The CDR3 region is CASRWGRGGSYEQYF. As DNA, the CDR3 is TGTGCCAGCAGATGGGGCAGGGGTGGCTCCTACGAGCAGTACTTC.

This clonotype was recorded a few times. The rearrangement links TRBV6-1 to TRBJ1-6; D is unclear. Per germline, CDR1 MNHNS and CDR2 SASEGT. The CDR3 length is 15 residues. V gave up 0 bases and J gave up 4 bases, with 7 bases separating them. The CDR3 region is CASSEAGGYNSPLHF. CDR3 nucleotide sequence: TGTGCCAGCAGTGAAGCCGGAGGATATAATTCACCCCTCCACTTT.

The CDR3 protein is CASSLTGLDNEQYF. The CDR3 bases are TGTGCCAGCAGTCTGACAGGGTTGGACAATGAGCAGTACTTC. This sequence joins TRBV12-3 or TRBV12-4 and TRBJ2-5; 7 bases agree with TRBD1. The CDR3 runs 14 residues. Trimming at V came to 5 bases and at J to 11 bases, leaving 14 bases not matched to a gene.